The entry that follows covers one T cell receptor (beta chain) sequence. Seattle's cohort entered during active infection and was followed longitudinally. The assay was immunoSEQ multiplex PCR, and TCRdb's table has in-frame clones only and misses some. Among 300,000 to 450,000 clones listed, about 92% were seen once. This specimen comes from a study of blood T cell repertoires in COVID-19. This TCR was recovered from a woman aged 60-75 years with COVID-19, enrolled during active disease. Material for sequencing was peripheral blood.

CDR3 DNA sequence: TGTGCCACCGAAGACAGGGTGGGGGAGACCCAGTACTTC. Translation gives CATEDRVGETQYF. The chain has TRBV15 and TRBJ2-5; 7 bases fit TRBD1. After removal of 8 bases from V and 5 bases from J, the junction contained 8 bases not matched to a gene. The CDR3 covers 13 residues. Per the germline V gene, CDR1 is LNHNV and CDR2 is YYDKDF (reference sequence).